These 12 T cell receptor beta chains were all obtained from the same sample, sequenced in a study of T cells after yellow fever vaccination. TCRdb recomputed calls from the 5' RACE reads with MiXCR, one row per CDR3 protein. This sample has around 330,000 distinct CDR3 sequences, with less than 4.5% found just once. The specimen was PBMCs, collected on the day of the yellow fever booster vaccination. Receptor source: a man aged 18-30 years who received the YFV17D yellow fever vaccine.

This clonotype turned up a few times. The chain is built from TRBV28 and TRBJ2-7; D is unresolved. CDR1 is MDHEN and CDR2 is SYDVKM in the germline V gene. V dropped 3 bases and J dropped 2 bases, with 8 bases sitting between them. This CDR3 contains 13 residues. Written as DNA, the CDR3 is TGTGCCAGCAGTTTTAGCCACACCTACGAGCAGTACGTC. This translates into CASSFSHTYEQYV.

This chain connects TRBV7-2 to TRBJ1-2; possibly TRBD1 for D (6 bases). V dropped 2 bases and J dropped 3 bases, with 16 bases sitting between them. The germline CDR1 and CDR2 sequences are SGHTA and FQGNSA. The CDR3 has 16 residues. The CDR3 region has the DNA TGTGCCAGCAGCTTAAGGGGGTCCAACCTAGACTATGGCTACACCTTC. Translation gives CASSLRGSNLDYGYTF.

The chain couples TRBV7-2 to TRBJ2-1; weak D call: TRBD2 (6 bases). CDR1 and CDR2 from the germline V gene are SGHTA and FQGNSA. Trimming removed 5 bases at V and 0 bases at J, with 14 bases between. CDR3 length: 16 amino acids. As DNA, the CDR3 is TGTGCCAGCAGCCCCCGGCGGGGTAGCTCCTACAATGAGCAGTTCTTC. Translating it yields CASSPRRGSSYNEQFF.

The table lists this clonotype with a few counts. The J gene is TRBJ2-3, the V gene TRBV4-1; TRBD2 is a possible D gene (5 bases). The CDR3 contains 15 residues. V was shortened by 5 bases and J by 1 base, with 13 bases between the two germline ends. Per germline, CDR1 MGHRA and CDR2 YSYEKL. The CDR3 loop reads CASSNRRMGTDTQYF. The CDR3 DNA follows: TGCGCCAGCAGCAATCGGAGGATGGGCACAGATACGCAGTATTTT.

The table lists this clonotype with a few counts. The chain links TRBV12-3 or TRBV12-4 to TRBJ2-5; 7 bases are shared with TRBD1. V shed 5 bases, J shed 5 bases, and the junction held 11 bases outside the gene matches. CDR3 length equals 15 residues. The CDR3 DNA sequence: TGTGCCAGCAGTGACAGGGACAGTTTGCAGGAGACCCAGTACTTC. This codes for CASSDRDSLQETQYF.

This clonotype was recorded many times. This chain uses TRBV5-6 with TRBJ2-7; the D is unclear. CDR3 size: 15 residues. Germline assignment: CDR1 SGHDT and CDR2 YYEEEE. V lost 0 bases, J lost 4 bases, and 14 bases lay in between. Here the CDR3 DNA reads TGTGCCAGCAGCTTGGCAGGTCGAAATCCTTACGAGCAGTACTTC. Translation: CASSLAGRNPYEQYF.

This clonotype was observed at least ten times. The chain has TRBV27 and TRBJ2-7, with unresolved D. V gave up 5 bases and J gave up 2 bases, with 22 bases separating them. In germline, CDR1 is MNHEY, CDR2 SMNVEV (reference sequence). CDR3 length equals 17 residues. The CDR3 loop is CASSRGVPIALAYEQYF. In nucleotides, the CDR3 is TGTGCCAGCAGTAGAGGCGTCCCTATTGCCCTAGCCTACGAGCAGTACTTC.

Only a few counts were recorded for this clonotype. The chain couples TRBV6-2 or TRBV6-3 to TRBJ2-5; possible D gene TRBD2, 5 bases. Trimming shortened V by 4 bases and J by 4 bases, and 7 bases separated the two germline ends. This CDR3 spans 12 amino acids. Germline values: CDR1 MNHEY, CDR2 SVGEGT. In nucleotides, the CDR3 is TGTGCCAGCAGTTCGAGGGTAGAGACCCAGTACTTC. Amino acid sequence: CASSSRVETQYF.

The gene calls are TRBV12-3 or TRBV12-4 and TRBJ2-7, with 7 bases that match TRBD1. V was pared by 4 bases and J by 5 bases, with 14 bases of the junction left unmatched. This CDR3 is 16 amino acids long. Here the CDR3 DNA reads TGTGCCAGCAGTTACAACTACAGGGGCCCAGAGAACGAGCAGTACTTC. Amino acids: CASSYNYRGPENEQYF.

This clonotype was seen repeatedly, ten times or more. The CDR3 is CASSEWDGNGYTF. The CDR3 nucleotides read TGTGCCAGCAGTGAATGGGACGGCAATGGCTACACCTTC. The rearrangement joins TRBV25-1 to TRBJ1-2; TRBD1 is a possible D gene (5 bases). V was cut by 1 base and J by 6 bases, with 9 bases left in between. The CDR3 contains 13 residues. Germline values: CDR1 MGHDK, CDR2 SYGVNS.

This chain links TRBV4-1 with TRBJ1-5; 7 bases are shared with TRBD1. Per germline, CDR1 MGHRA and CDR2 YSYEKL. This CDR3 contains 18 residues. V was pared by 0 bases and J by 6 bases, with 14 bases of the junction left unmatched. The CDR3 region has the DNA TGCGCCAGCAGCCAAGAAGATCCCCCAGACAGGGTGGGTCAGCCCCAGCATTTT. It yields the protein CASSQEDPPDRVGQPQHF.

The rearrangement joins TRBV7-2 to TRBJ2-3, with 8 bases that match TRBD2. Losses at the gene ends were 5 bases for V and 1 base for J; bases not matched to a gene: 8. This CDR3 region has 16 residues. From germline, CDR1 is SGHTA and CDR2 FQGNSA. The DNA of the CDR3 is TGTGCCAGCAGCCCCCCCCGGACTAGCCGCACAGATACGCAGTATTTT. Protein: CASSPPRTSRTDTQYF.